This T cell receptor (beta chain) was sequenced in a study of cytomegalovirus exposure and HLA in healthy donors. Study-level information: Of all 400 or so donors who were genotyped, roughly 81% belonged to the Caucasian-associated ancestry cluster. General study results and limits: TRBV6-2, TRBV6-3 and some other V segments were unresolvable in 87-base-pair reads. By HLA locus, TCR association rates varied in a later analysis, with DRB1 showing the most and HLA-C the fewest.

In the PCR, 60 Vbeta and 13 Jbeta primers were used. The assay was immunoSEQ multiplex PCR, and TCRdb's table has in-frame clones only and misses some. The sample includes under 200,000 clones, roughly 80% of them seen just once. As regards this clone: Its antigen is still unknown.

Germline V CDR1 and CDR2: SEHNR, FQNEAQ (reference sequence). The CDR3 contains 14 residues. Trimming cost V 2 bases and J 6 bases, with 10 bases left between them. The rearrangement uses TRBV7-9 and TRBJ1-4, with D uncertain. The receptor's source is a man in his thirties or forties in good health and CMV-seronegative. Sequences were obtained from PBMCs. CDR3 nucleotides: TGTGCCAGCAGCTTATTCGGGTCGGATGAAAAACTGTTTTTT. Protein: CASSLFGSDEKLFF.